Here is one T cell receptor (beta chain) with its context. Its antigen remains undetermined. No base quality values were provided; no much bigger clone lies one nucleotide off. The data originate from a study of T cell changes during pregnancy in multiple sclerosis (dated by TCRdb to the late 2010s). The study in broad terms: In women with multiple sclerosis, the researchers looked at how the T cell repertoire shifted as pregnancy progressed.

Library preparation was by the immunoSEQ multiplex PCR assay. This immuneACCESS table, as held by TCRdb, lists in-frame sequences with V and J called but not all clones. Of the missing ones, under half trace to an unresolved V gene in checked studies; the others have no known cause. This sample has about 100,000 clones in its table, and approximately 92% of those were observed once. The ten largest clonotypes hold approximately 1.2% of the sample. The sample consisted of peripheral blood, taken in the second trimester of pregnancy. The sequence was obtained from a female donor with multiple sclerosis, enrolled in a pregnancy study.

DNA sequence: TGTGCCAGCAGCTTAGTCGGGGAGGGGTACAATGAGCAGTTCTTC. Its amino acids are CASSLVGEGYNEQFF. The chain links TRBV7-2 with TRBJ2-1, and 7 bases in between align with TRBD2. Spanning cysteine to phenylalanine, the CDR3 consists of 15 amino acids. The DNA shown is the 45-base CDR3, in frame from base 1. Per the germline V gene, SGHTA is the CDR1 and FQGNSA is the CDR2. The V end gives up 1 base and the J end 4 bases, leaving 4 bases in the junction not matched to a gene.